The 29 T cell receptor beta chains listed next were all sequenced from one sample in a study of blood T cell repertoires in COVID-19. Clones were read by immunoSEQ multiplex PCR, and TCRdb kept only the in-frame ones, dropping some. The sample includes some 130,000 clones, 84% seen only once; the top ten take about 1.5%. Sequenced: peripheral blood. The receptors stem from a man aged 55 to 70 with acute or convalescent COVID-19.

DNA for the CDR3: TGCGCCAGCAGCAACGGACAGGGGTTTAATTCACCCCTCCACTTT. Its protein product is CASSNGQGFNSPLHF. This chain joins TRBV5-1 and TRBJ1-6; 9 bases are shared with TRBD1. CDR3 length equals 15 residues. The junction had 5 bases not matched to a gene; V was cut back by 4 bases and J by 6 bases. Germline V gives CDR1 SGHRS, CDR2 YFSETQ.

This clone was seen just once. The J gene is TRBJ1-6, the V gene TRBV2; no reliable D call. Deletions cut 6 bases from V and 7 bases from J, with 16 bases between. Germline V gene lookup returns CDR1 SNHLY and CDR2 FYNNEI. CDR3 length equals 15 residues. Here the CDR3 reads CASRLDSTGNSPLHF. Written as DNA, the CDR3 is TGTGCCAGCAGACTAGACTCCACGGGCAATTCACCCCTCCACTTT.

The chain has TRBV9 and TRBJ1-5; D gene uncertain. Trimming removed 2 bases at V and 4 bases at J, with 13 bases between. Germline lookup yields CDR1 SGDLS and CDR2 YYNGEE. The CDR3 is 15 amino acids. CDR3 protein: CASSVTGSGNQPQHF. The CDR3 nucleotides read TGTGCCAGCAGCGTTACTGGTTCCGGGAATCAGCCCCAGCATTTT.

CDR3 loop: CASSYGQGATNEKLFF. The CDR3 region has the DNA TGTGCCAGCAGCTACGGACAGGGGGCAACTAATGAAAAACTGTTTTTT. The rearrangement joins TRBV7-9 to TRBJ1-4, with TRBD1 identical over 10 bases. Trimming cost V 4 bases and J 0 bases; bases outside gene matches: 2. CDR3 length equals 16 residues. From germline, CDR1 is SEHNR and CDR2 FQNEAQ (reference sequence).

CDR3 bases: TGCGCCAGCAGCCAGGGGGTGGGGACGGCTTCACCCCTCCACTTT. This gives the protein CASSQGVGTASPLHF. The chain links TRBV5-1 to TRBJ1-6; TRBD1 agrees at 7 bases. This CDR3 has 15 amino acids. Looked up from germline, CDR1 is SGHRS and CDR2 is YFSETQ. V lost 4 bases, J lost 9 bases, and 10 bases stayed unmatched.

The chain has TRBV5-1 and TRBJ2-7; maybe TRBD2 (7 bases). Germline-derived CDR1 and CDR2 are SGHRS and YFSETQ. V was cut by 4 bases and J by 6 bases, with 26 bases left in between. The CDR3 consists of 17 residues. The CDR3 reads CASSPWEGVTGTGEQYF. The CDR3 DNA reads TGCGCCAGCAGCCCCTGGGAGGGGGTCACGGGGACGGGCGAGCAGTACTTC.

V usage is TRBV5-4 and J usage is TRBJ1-3; D gene ambiguous. Germline V gene data show CDR1 as SGHNT and CDR2 as YYREEE (reference sequence). CDR3 length: 15 amino acids. Trimming shortened V by 0 bases and J by 0 bases, and 7 bases separated the two germline ends. CDR3 protein: CASSLELSSGNTIYF. DNA for the CDR3: TGTGCCAGCAGCTTGGAGCTGAGCTCTGGAAACACCATATATTTT.

This clone was counted a single time. V gene TRBV13 combines with J gene TRBJ1-1, with D tentatively TRBD1 (6 bases). Trimming left V 4 bases short and J 1 base short, with 10 bases between. CDR3 size: 14 residues. Germline-derived CDR1 and CDR2 are PRHDT and FYEKMQ (reference sequence). As DNA, the CDR3 is TGTGCCAGCAGCTGGGGGGGCGCGAACACTGAAGCTTTCTTT. It yields the protein CASSWGGANTEAFF. The full variable domain, completed using reference TRBV13 and TRBJ1-1, is AAGVIQSPRHLIKEKRETATLKCYPIPRHDTVYWYQQGPGQDPQFLISFYEKMQSDKGSIPDRFSAQQFSDYHSELNMSSLELGDSALYFCASSWGGANTEAFFGQGTRLTVV.

V and J are TRBV21-1 and TRBJ2-5; the table's D call of TRBD1 was not tested on the DNA. TRBV21-1 is a known pseudogene. This CDR3 is 15 amino acids long. CDR3 sequence (DNA): TGTGCCAGCGCCCAGGGGTACAGGACCCAAGAGACCCAGTACTTC. Amino acid sequence: CASAQGYRTQETQYF.

This chain joins TRBV19 and TRBJ1-6; TRBD1 aligns across 9 bases. V shed 5 bases, J shed 6 bases, and the junction held 17 bases outside the gene matches. This CDR3 region has 19 residues. Germline V lookup: CDR1 LNHDA, CDR2 SQIVND (reference sequence). The CDR3 region is CASSRVRLKGQGRNSPLHF. CDR3 DNA sequence: TGTGCCAGTAGTCGGGTCCGCCTCAAGGGACAGGGCCGTAATTCACCCCTCCACTTT. Full variable domain (outside the CDR3, taken from reference TRBV19 and TRBJ1-6): DGGITQSPKYLFRKEGQNVTLSCEQNLNHDAMYWYRQDPGQGLRLIYYSQIVNDFQKGDIAEGYSVSREKKESFPLTVTSAQKNPTAFYLCASSRVRLKGQGRNSPLHFGNGTRLTVT.

This clone appeared a few times. This chain links TRBV24-1 with TRBJ2-5; tentative D call: TRBD2 (6 bases). CDR1 and CDR2 (germline): KGHDR, SFDVKD. The CDR3 extends over 14 amino acids. Trimming stripped 9 bases from V and 0 bases from J, with 13 bases between. The CDR3 nucleotides are TGTGCCACCGCCGCGGGGAGCTACCAAGAGACCCAGTACTTC. It yields the protein CATAAGSYQETQYF.

The gene calls are TRBV10-3 and TRBJ1-2; 9 bases fit TRBD1. Per germline, CDR1 ENHRY and CDR2 SYGVKD. The V segment lost 0 bases and the J segment 8 bases; nucleotides outside the gene matches: 1. The length of the CDR3 is 13 residues. The CDR3 here is CAISESGQGGYTF. The CDR3 nucleotides read TGTGCCATCAGTGAGTCAGGACAGGGGGGCTACACCTTC.

The chain links TRBV5-8 to TRBJ2-1; no reliable D call. The V end was cut by 3 bases, the J end by 0 bases, with 7 bases between. Per the germline V gene, CDR1 is SGHTS and CDR2 is YDEGEE. This CDR3 contains 14 residues. CDR3 DNA: TGTGCCAGCAGCTCCTTAGACTCCTACAATGAGCAGTTCTTC. Residues: CASSSLDSYNEQFF.

The chain recombines TRBV2 with TRBJ2-7, with D maybe TRBD2 (6 bases). This CDR3 is 15 amino acids long. The V gene lost 3 bases and the J gene lost 7 bases, with 19 bases spanning the gap. Germline-derived CDR1 and CDR2 are SNHLY and FYNNEI. The CDR3 loop is CASSDGSGESEEQYF. In DNA form, the CDR3 reads TGTGCCAGCAGTGATGGTTCGGGAGAGTCGGAAGAGCAGTACTTC.

V is TRBV19 and J is TRBJ2-1; D possibly corresponds to TRBD2 (7 bases). Looked up from germline, CDR1 is LNHDA and CDR2 is SQIVND (reference sequence). The CDR3 consists of 14 residues. Deletions cut 6 bases from V and 0 bases from J, with 9 bases between. Here the CDR3 reads CASRGGGSYNEQFF. In nucleotides, the CDR3 is TGTGCCAGTAGAGGGGGGGGCTCCTACAATGAGCAGTTCTTC.

This sequence joins TRBV5-1 and TRBJ2-5, with 7 bases fitting TRBD1. After removal of 4 bases from V and 5 bases from J, the junction contained 8 bases not matched to a gene. The CDR3 contains 14 residues. Germline-derived CDR1 and CDR2 are SGHRS and YFSETQ. The CDR3 region is CASSRDRPYETQYF. The CDR3 bases are TGCGCCAGCAGCCGGGACAGACCGTATGAGACCCAGTACTTC.

This clone was seen a few times. CDR3 in DNA: TGTGCCACCAGTGACCGGGACACCGTATACGAGCAGTACTTC. Amino acid sequence: CATSDRDTVYEQYF. This chain joins TRBV24-1 and TRBJ2-7, with D possibly matching TRBD1 (6 bases). Trimming cost V 4 bases and J 4 bases, with 13 bases left between them. The length of the CDR3 is 14 residues. In germline, CDR1 is KGHDR, CDR2 SFDVKD.

J is TRBJ1-6 and V is TRBV2, with TRBD1 identical over 8 bases. J lost 5 bases, V lost 6 bases, and 9 bases had no gene match. CDR1 is SNHLY, CDR2 FYNNEI, per germline. The CDR3 has 16 amino acids. The DNA of the CDR3 is TGTGCCAGCAGGAGGGGGACAGGCGCCAATAATTCACCCCTCCACTTT. It codes for CASRRGTGANNSPLHF.

V is TRBV29-1 and J is TRBJ1-2; 10 nucleotides line up with TRBD1. The V gene end was trimmed by 4 bases and the J gene end by 8 bases; junction bases not matched to a gene: 7. The germline V gene has CDR1 SQVTM and CDR2 ANQGSEA. This CDR3 contains 13 residues. In nucleotides, the CDR3 is TGCAGCGTTGGACAGACAGGGGGCTGGGGCTACACCTTC. It translates to CSVGQTGGWGYTF.

This CDR3 reads CASSLEGARYEQYF. DNA for the CDR3: TGCGCCAGCAGCCTGGAGGGGGCCCGTTACGAGCAGTACTTC. V usage is TRBV5-1 and J usage is TRBJ2-7; perhaps TRBD1 as D (7 bases). Germline V gives CDR1 SGHRS, CDR2 YFSETQ. Trimming took 4 bases from V and 4 from J, leaving 15 bases between them. The CDR3 loop spans 14 amino acids.

This clone was picked up a small number of times. J is TRBJ1-1 and V is TRBV12-3 or TRBV12-4, with D possibly matching TRBD1 (6 bases). Trimming stripped 3 bases from V and 6 bases from J, with 11 bases between. The CDR3 sequence is 13 residues long. Here the CDR3 DNA reads TGTGCCAGCAGTTTTAAACAGGGTTCTGAAGCTTTCTTT. This codes for CASSFKQGSEAFF.

This clone has just one count. This rearrangement joins TRBV5-1 to TRBJ2-3; 13 nucleotides agree with TRBD2. The V segment lost 4 bases and the J segment 4 bases; nucleotides outside the gene matches: 6. Germline V lookup: CDR1 SGHRS, CDR2 YFSETQ. The CDR3 is made up of 16 amino acids. The CDR3 spells CASSQRTSGSADTQYF. As DNA, the CDR3 is TGCGCCAGCAGCCAACGGACTAGCGGGAGTGCAGATACGCAGTATTTT. Full variable domain (rest looked up from reference TRBV5-1 and TRBJ2-3): KAGVTQTPRYLIKTRGQQVTLSCSPISGHRSVSWYQQTPGQGLQFLFEYFSETQRNKGNFPGRFSGRQFSNSRSEMNVSTLELGDSALYLCASSQRTSGSADTQYFGPGTRLTVL.

The chain couples TRBV5-1 to TRBJ1-1; 7 bases agree with TRBD1. The trim removed 5 bases at V and 2 bases at J, leaving 3 bases unmatched. The CDR3 contains 13 residues. The germline V gene has CDR1 SGHRS and CDR2 YFSETQ. The CDR3 sequence is CASSQGVNTEAFF. CDR3 DNA: TGCGCCAGCAGTCAGGGGGTAAACACTGAAGCTTTCTTT.

This chain links TRBV5-1 with TRBJ2-3; D unclear. CDR1 SGHRS and CDR2 YFSETQ come from the germline V gene. The CDR3 totals 15 residues. Trimming removed 1 base at V and 1 base at J, with 10 bases between. The DNA for the CDR3 is TGCGCCAGCAGCTTGAAAAGCATAGGCACAGATACGCAGTATTTT. This encodes CASSLKSIGTDTQYF.

This chain uses TRBV10-3 with TRBJ1-1; 10 bases agree with TRBD1. Germline CDR1 ENHRY, CDR2 SYGVKD. J lost 8 bases, V lost 6 bases, and 6 bases had no gene match. This CDR3 is built from 13 residues. Written as DNA, the CDR3 is TGTGCCATCAGGACCGGACAGGGGGTCGAAGCTTTCTTT. This sequence encodes CAIRTGQGVEAFF.

This clone is a singleton in its sample. This chain joins TRBV2 and TRBJ1-1, with 9 bases matching TRBD1. Germline V gene lookup returns CDR1 SNHLY and CDR2 FYNNEI. V shed 2 bases, J shed 11 bases, and the junction held 15 bases outside the gene matches. The CDR3 has 16 residues. CDR3 nucleotides: TGTGCCAGCAGTGAACTCACGACAGGGGGAGAGTTCGCGGCTTTCTTT. This encodes CASSELTTGGEFAAFF.

This chain links TRBV2 with TRBJ2-3; TRBD1 matches 11 bases. Per germline, CDR1 SNHLY and CDR2 FYNNEI. V shed 6 bases, J shed 3 bases, and the junction held 5 bases outside the gene matches. The CDR3 length is 15 residues. The CDR3, as DNA: TGTGCCAGCAGCGGGGGACAGGGGGGAACAGATACGCAGTATTTT. Amino acids: CASSGGQGGTDTQYF. Based on the CDR3 plus reference TRBV2 and TRBJ2-3, the full variable domain is EPEVTQTPSHQVTQMGQEVILRCVPISNHLYFYWYRQILGQKVEFLVSFYNNEISEKSEIFDDQFSVERPDGSNFTLKIRSTKLEDSAMYFCASSGGQGGTDTQYFGPGTRLTVL.

CDR3 loop: CASSRAHSTNEKLFF. The CDR3 bases are TGTGCCAGTAGCCGAGCCCATTCAACTAATGAAAAACTGTTTTTT. The chain employs TRBV19 and TRBJ1-4; D remains unclear. The CDR3 is 15 amino acids. Germline CDR1 is LNHDA and CDR2 is SQIVND (reference sequence). Trimming removed 6 bases from V and 0 bases from J, with 11 bases in between.

The chain combines TRBV6-5 with TRBJ1-1; the match to TRBD1 covers 10 bases. V was clipped by 2 bases and J by 4 bases; unmatched bases: 1. The CDR3 loop spans 14 amino acids. Germline CDR1 reads MNHEY; CDR2 reads SVGAGI. CDR3 DNA: TGTGCCAGCAGTTACAGGGACAGGGGCACTGAAGCTTTCTTT. Its translation is CASSYRDRGTEAFF.